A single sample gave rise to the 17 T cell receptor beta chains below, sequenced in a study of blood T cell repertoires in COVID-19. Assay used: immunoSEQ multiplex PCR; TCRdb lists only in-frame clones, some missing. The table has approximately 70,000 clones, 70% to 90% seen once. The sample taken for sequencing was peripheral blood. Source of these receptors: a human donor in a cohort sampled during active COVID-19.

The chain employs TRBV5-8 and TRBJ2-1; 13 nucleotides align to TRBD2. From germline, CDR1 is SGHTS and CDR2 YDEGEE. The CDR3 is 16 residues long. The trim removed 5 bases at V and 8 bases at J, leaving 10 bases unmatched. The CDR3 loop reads CASRSIGLAGADEQFF. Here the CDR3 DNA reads TGTGCCAGCAGGAGCATCGGACTAGCGGGAGCGGATGAGCAGTTCTTC.

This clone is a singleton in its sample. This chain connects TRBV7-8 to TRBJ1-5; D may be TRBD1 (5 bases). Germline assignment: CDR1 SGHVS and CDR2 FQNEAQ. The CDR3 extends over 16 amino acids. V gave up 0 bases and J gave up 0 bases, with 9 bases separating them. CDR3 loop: CASSLAGAGSNQPQHF. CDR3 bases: TGTGCCAGCAGCTTAGCAGGGGCCGGTAGCAATCAGCCCCAGCATTTT.

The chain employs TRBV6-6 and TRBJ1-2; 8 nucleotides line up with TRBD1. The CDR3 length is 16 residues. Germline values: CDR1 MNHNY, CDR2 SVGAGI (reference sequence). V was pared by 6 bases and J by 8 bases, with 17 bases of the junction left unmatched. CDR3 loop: CASRTSRTGSKLGYTF. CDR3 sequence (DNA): TGTGCCAGCAGAACGTCCAGGACAGGGTCAAAGTTAGGCTACACCTTC.

CDR3 protein: CSASGVNEQFF. Written as DNA, the CDR3 is TGCAGTGCCTCAGGGGTCAATGAGCAGTTCTTC. V and J are TRBV20-1 and TRBJ2-1, with a possible D match to TRBD1 (6 bases). The ends were cut back, 6 bases at V and 6 bases at J, with 9 bases in the middle. Germline values: CDR1 DFQATT, CDR2 SNEGSKA (reference sequence). The CDR3 loop spans 11 amino acids.

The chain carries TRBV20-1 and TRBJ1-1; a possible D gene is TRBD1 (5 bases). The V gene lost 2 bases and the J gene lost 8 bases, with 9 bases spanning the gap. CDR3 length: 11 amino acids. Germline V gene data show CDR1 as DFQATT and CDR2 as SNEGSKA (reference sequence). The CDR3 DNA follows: TGCAGTGCTAGACAGGGTAAAGAAGCTTTCTTT. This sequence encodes CSARQGKEAFF.

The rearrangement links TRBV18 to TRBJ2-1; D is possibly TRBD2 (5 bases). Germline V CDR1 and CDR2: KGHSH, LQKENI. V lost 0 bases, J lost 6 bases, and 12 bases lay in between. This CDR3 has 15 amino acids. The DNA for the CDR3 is TGTGCCAGCTCACCACCGTCGCGGGCCGGCAATGAGCAGTTCTTC. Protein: CASSPPSRAGNEQFF. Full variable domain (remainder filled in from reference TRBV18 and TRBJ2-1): NAGVMQNPRHLVRRRGQEARLRCSPMKGHSHVYWYRQLPEEGLKFMVYLQKENIIDESGMPKERFSAEFPKEGPSILRIQQVVRGDSAAYFCASSPPSRAGNEQFFGPGTRLTVL.

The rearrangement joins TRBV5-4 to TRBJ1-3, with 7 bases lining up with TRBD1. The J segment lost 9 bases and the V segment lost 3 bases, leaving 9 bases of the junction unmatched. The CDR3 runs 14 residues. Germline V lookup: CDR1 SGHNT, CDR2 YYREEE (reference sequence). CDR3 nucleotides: TGTGCCAGCAGCTGGGACAGAGCTCCCGGCACCATATATTTT. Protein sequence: CASSWDRAPGTIYF.

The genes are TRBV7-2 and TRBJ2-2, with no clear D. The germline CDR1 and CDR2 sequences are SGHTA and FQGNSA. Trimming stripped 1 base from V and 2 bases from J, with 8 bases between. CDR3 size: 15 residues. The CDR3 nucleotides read TGTGCCAGCAGCTTAGTCCTAGTCAACACCGGGGAGCTGTTTTTT. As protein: CASSLVLVNTGELFF.

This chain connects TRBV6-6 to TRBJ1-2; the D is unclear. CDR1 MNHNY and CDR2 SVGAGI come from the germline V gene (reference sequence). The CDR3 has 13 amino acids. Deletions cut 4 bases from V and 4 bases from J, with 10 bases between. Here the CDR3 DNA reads TGTGCCAGCAGTTCTGGTCTGAGCTATGGCTACACCTTC. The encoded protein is CASSSGLSYGYTF.

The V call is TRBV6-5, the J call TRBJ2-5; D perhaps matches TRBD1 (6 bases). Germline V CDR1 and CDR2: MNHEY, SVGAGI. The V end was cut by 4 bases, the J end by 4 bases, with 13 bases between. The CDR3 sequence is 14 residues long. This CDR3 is CASSSGTSGETQYF. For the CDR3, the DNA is TGTGCCAGCAGTTCCGGGACATCGGGAGAGACCCAGTACTTC.

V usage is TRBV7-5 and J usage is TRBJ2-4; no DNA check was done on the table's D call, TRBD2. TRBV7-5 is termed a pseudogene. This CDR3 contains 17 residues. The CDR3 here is CARSLRERGGLKNIQYF. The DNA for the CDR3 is TGTGCCAGAAGCTTACGAGAGCGGGGGGGCCTTAAAAACATTCAGTACTTC.

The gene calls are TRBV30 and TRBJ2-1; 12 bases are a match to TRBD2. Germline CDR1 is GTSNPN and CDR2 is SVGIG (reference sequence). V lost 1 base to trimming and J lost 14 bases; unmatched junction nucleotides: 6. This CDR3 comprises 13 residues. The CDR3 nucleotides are TGTGCCTGGAGTGGACCGCGACTAGCGGGAGAGTTCTTC. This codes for CAWSGPRLAGEFF.

CDR3 loop: CASPSGDEQYF. The CDR3 nucleotides are TGTGCCAGCCCATCGGGGGACGAGCAGTACTTC. V gene TRBV28 combines with J gene TRBJ2-7; possible D gene TRBD2, 6 bases. V was clipped by 8 bases and J by 5 bases, with 10 bases between them. Germline V gene lookup returns CDR1 MDHEN and CDR2 SYDVKM. The length of the CDR3 is 11 residues.

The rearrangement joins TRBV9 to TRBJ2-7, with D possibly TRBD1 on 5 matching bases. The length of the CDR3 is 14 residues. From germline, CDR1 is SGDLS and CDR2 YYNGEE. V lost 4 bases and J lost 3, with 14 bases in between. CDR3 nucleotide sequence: TGTGCCAGCAGCCGAGCAGGGTCCTACTACGAGCAGTACTTC. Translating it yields CASSRAGSYYEQYF.

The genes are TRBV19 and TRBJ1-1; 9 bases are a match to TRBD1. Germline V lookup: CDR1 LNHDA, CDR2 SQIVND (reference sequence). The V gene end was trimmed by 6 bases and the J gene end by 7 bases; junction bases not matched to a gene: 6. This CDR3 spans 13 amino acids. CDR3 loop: CASSRDREGEAFF. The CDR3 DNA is TGTGCCAGTAGCCGGGACAGGGAAGGTGAAGCTTTCTTT.

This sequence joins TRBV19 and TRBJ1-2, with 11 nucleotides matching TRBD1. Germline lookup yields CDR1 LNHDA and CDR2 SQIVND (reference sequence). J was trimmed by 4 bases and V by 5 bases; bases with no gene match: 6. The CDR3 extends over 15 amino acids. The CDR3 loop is CASSPRDRGFYGYTF. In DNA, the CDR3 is TGTGCCAGTAGTCCCCGGGACAGGGGGTTCTATGGCTACACCTTC.

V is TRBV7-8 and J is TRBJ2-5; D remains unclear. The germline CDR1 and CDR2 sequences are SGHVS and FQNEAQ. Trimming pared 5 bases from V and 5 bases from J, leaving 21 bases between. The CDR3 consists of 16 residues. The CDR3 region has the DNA TGTGCCAGCAGCCCCGGCGGTAGTTTGCGACGGGAGACCCAGTACTTC. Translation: CASSPGGSLRRETQYF.